These 7 T cell receptor beta chains were sequenced from one sample in a study of technical replicates of blood from a handful of donors. Here immunoSEQ multiplex PCR was the method, and the copy in TCRdb shows in-frame clones only, minus some. The sample holds nearly 70,000 clones, about nine tenths seen once. The specimen sequenced was PBMCs. The receptors here all came from a human donor in good health. Some clones in this sample may be carry-over from other donors' samples.

This rearrangement joins TRBV5-1 to TRBJ2-3; 14 nucleotides match TRBD2. Per germline, CDR1 SGHRS and CDR2 YFSETQ. This CDR3 is built from 19 residues. V lost 2 bases, J lost 1 base, and 9 bases stayed unmatched. The DNA of the CDR3 is TGCGCCAGCAGCTTTAATCCTAAGGGACTAGCGGGGGGCACAGATACGCAGTATTTT. Translation gives CASSFNPKGLAGGTDTQYF.

The chain couples TRBV7-2 to TRBJ1-2, with TRBD1 as a possible D gene (6 bases). Germline assignment: CDR1 SGHTA and CDR2 FQGNSA. The CDR3 has 14 residues. V lost 5 bases, J lost 4 bases, and 14 bases lay in between. The CDR3 reads CASSPRQAGYGYTF. In nucleotides, the CDR3 is TGTGCCAGCAGCCCCCGACAGGCCGGCTATGGCTACACCTTC.

The gene calls are TRBV13 and TRBJ2-7, with a possible D match to TRBD1 (5 bases). This CDR3 contains 15 residues. Germline values: CDR1 PRHDT, CDR2 FYEKMQ (reference sequence). V lost 0 bases, J lost 1 base, and 10 bases lay in between. CDR3 coding DNA: TGTGCCAGCAGCTTAGGAAGGGGATCGTCCTACGAGCAGTACTTC. Its translation: CASSLGRGSSYEQYF. Full variable domain (remainder filled in from reference TRBV13 and TRBJ2-7): AAGVIQSPRHLIKEKRETATLKCYPIPRHDTVYWYQQGPGQDPQFLISFYEKMQSDKGSIPDRFSAQQFSDYHSELNMSSLELGDSALYFCASSLGRGSSYEQYFGPGTRLTVT.

The rearrangement joins TRBV18 to TRBJ1-1; TRBD1 matches 9 bases. The germline V gene encodes CDR1 KGHSH and CDR2 LQKENI. The CDR3 length is 15 residues. With 5 bases clipped from V and 10 bases from J, the junction kept 14 bases outside the gene matches. The CDR3, as DNA: TGTGCCAGCTCATCAGTCCCGGGACAGGGAACTAGAGCTTTCTTT. Its translation is CASSSVPGQGTRAFF.

This chain links TRBV5-1 with TRBJ2-5; D possibly corresponds to TRBD2 (6 bases). The CDR3 is made up of 14 amino acids. The germline gives CDR1 SGHRS, CDR2 YFSETQ. The germline V and J ends were trimmed by 4 bases and 6 bases, with 16 bases remaining between them. DNA of the CDR3: TGCGCCAGCAGCACCGGGACGGGGGATAAGACCCAGTACTTC. Translated: CASSTGTGDKTQYF.

The chain carries TRBV7-8 and TRBJ2-1; 14 nucleotides agree with TRBD2. CDR1 is SGHVS, CDR2 FQNEAQ, per germline. The CDR3 is 16 amino acids. Trimming at V came to 6 bases and at J to 8 bases, leaving 9 bases not matched to a gene. The CDR3 DNA reads as TGTGCCAGCAGTCGCAGACTAGCGGGAGGGCCGCATGAGCAGTTCTTC. It specifies CASSRRLAGGPHEQFF.

This sequence joins TRBV15 and TRBJ2-3; D possibly corresponds to TRBD1 (5 bases). CDR3 size: 12 residues. CDR1 LNHNV and CDR2 YYDKDF come from the germline V gene (reference sequence). Trimming took 3 bases from V and 6 from J, leaving 7 bases between them. Here the CDR3 DNA reads TGTGCCACCAGCAGGGACATTGATACGCAGTATTTT. This gives the protein CATSRDIDTQYF.